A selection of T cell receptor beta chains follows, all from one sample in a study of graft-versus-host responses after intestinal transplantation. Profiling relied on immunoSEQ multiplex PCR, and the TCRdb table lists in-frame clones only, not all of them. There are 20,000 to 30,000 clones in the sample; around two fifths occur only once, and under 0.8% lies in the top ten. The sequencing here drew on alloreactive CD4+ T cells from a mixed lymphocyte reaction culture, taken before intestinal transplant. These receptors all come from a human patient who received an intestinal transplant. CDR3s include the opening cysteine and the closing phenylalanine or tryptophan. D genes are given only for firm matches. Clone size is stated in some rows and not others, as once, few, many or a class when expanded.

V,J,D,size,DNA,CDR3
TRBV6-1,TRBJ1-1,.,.,TGTGCCAGCATAACAGGGTGGGTAGCTTTCTTT,CASITGWVAFF
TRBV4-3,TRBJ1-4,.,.,TGCGCCAGCAGCCAAGATACGGGTTGGGCTAATGAAAAACTGTTTTTT,CASSQDTGWANEKLFF
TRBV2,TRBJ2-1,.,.,TGTGCCAGCAGGCTAGGTAATGAGCAGTTCTTC,CASRLGNEQFF
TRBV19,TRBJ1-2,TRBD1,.,TGTGCCAGTAGTATAAGAAATGGACAGGAAGGAGGCTACACCTTC,CASSIRNGQEGGYTF
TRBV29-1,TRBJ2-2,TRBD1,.,TGCAGCGTAAAGACAGGGCCGAACACCGGGGAGCTGTTTTTT,CSVKTGPNTGELFF
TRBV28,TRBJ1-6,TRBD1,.,TGTGCCAGCAGTTCCCCGACCGGGACAGGGGCCCTCTATGGGGGCTCCTATAATTCACCCCTCCACTTT,CASSSPTGTGALYGGSYNSPLHF
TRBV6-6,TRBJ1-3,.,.,TGTGCCACCGGGCACAGGGTCTCTGGAAACACCATATATTTT,CATGHRVSGNTIYF
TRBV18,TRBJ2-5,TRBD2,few,TGTGCCAGCTCACCACTTTCGGGGGGGTTACAAGAGACCCAGTACTTC,CASSPLSGGLQETQYF
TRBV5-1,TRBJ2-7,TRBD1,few,TGCGCCAGCAGCTTGGCGACAGGGAGTTGGTACGAGCAGTACTTC,CASSLATGSWYEQYF
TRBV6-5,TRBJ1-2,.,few,TGTGCCAGCAGGACAGCGTTGGGCTATGGCTACACCTTC,CASRTALGYGYTF
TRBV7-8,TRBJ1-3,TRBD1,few,TGTGCCAGCAGCCTAGGCGGACAGGACACTGGAAACACCATATATTTT,CASSLGGQDTGNTIYF
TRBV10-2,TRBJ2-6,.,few,TGCGCCAGCCGCGACTCTGGGGCCAACGTCCTGACTTTC,CASRDSGANVLTF
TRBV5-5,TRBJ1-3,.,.,TGTGCCAGCAGCTTGGGAGCCGGAAACACCATATATTTT,CASSLGAGNTIYF
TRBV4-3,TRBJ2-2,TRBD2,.,TGCGCCAGCAGCCAAGCGACTAGCTCCGGGGAGCTGTTTTTT,CASSQATSSGELFF
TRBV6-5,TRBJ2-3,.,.,TGTGCCAGCAGTTACTCATTGCGGGGCATGGATACGCAGTATTTT,CASSYSLRGMDTQYF
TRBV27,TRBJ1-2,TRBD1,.,TGTGCCAGCAGTTTCTATAGGACAGGGAGGAACTATGGCTACACCTTC,CASSFYRTGRNYGYTF
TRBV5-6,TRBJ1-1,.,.,TGTGCCAGCAGCGACATGAGTTCATATAACACTGAAGCTTTCTTT,CASSDMSSYNTEAFF
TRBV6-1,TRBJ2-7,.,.,TGTGCCAGCAGTGATTACTACGAGCAGTACTTC,CASSDYYEQYF
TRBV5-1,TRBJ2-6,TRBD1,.,TGCGCCAGCAGCTTGGCGACGACAGGGGTAAACTCCGGGGCCAACGTCCTGACTTTC,CASSLATTGVNSGANVLTF
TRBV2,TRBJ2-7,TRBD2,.,TGTGCCAGCAGTGTGGCGGGAGGATTTTCCGAGCAGTACTTC,CASSVAGGFSEQYF
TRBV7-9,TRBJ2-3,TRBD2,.,TGTGCCAGCAGCTTCCCTGGACTAGCTGTTACAGATACGCAGTATTTT,CASSFPGLAVTDTQYF
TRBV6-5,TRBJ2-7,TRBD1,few,TGTGCCAGCAGGCGACAGGGGGCGGGCGAGCAGTACTTC,CASRRQGAGEQYF
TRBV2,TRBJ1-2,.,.,TGTGCCAGCAGTGACCTGCGGTCAGTACGTGGCTACACCTTC,CASSDLRSVRGYTF
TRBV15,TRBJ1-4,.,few,TGTGCCACAAAAAGACTCTTCCTCGGCGAAAAACTGTTTTTT,CATKRLFLGEKLFF
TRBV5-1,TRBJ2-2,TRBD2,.,TGCGCCAGCAGCTTTGGCGGGAGGGCCGGGGAGCTGTTTTTT,CASSFGGRAGELFF
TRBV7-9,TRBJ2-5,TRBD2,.,TGTGCCAGCCTCATAGCGGGGCAAGAGACCCAGTACTTC,CASLIAGQETQYF
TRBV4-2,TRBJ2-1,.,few,TGTGCCAGCAGCCATCAGGGTGGACCCGGCTACAATGAGCAGTTCTTC,CASSHQGGPGYNEQFF
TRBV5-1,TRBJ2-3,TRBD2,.,TGCGCCAGCAGCCCGGGACTAGCGATAGGCACAGATACGCAGTATTTT,CASSPGLAIGTDTQYF
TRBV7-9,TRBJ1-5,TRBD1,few,TGTGCCAGCAGCTTGGCTGTATTAGGGGGCCACAATCAGCCCCAGCATTTT,CASSLAVLGGHNQPQHF
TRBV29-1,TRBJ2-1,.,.,TGCAGCGTTGCTGCAGGGCCCCCCTCCTACAATGAGCAGTTCTTC,CSVAAGPPSYNEQFF
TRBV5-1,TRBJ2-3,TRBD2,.,TGCGCCAGCAGCTTGGGTCGCCTAGCGGGGACATATACGCAGTATTTT,CASSLGRLAGTYTQYF
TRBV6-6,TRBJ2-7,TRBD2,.,TGTGCCAGCAGTTACCCGGCGGGACTAGCCTACGAGCAGTACTTC,CASSYPAGLAYEQYF
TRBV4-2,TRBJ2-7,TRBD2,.,TGTGCCAGCAGCCAAGATTTCCCGGGAGGGTCCTACGAGCAGTACTTC,CASSQDFPGGSYEQYF
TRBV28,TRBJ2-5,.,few,TGTGCCAGCAGTTTGTTTGGGAGGGAGACCCAGTACTTC,CASSLFGRETQYF
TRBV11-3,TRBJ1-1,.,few,TGTGCCAGCACCCTGGGGCCAGGTGAAGCTTTCTTT,CASTLGPGEAFF